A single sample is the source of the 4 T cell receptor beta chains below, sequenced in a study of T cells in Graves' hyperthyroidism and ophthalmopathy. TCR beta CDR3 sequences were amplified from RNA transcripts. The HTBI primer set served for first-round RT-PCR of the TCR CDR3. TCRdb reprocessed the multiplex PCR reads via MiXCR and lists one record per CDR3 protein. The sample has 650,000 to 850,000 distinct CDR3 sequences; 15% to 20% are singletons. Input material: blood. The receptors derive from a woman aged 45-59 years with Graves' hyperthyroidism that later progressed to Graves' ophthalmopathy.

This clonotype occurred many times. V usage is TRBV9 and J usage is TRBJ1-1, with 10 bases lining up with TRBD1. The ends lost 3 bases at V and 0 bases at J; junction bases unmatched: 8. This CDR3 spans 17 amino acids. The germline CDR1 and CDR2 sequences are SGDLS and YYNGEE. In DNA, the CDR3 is TGTGCCAGCAGCGGGATCAAGACAGGGGGCATGAACACTGAAGCTTTCTTT. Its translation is CASSGIKTGGMNTEAFF.

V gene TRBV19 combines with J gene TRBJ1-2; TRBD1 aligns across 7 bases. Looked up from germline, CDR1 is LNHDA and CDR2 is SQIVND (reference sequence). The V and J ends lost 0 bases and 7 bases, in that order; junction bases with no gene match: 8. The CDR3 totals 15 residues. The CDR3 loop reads CASSIDHRGGSGYTF. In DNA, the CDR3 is TGTGCCAGTAGTATAGATCACAGGGGAGGATCTGGCTACACCTTC.

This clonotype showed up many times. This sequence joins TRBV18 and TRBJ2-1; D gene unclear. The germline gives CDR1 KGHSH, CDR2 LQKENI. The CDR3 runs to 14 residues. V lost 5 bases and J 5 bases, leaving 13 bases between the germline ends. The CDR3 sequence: CASSTLAQDNEQFF. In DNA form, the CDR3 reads TGTGCCAGCTCAACTTTGGCGCAGGACAATGAGCAGTTCTTC.

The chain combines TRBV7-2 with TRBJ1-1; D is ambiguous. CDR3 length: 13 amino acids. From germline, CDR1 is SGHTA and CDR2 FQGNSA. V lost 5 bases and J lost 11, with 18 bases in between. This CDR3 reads CASSHSPGPGAFF. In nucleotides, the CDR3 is TGTGCCAGCAGCCATTCTCCAGGCCCCGGGGCTTTCTTT.